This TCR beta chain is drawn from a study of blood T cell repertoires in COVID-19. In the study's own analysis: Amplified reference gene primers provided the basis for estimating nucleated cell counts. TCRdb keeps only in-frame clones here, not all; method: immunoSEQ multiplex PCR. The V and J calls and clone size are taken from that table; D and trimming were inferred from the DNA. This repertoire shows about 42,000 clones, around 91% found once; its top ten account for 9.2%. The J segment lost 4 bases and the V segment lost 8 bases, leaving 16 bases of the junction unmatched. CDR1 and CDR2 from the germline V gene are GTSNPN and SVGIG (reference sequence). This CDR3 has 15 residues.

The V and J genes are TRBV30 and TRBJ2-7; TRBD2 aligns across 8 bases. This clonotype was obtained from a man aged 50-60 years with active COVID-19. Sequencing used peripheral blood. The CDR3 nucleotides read TGTGCCGTGCAGGCGGGAGGTAACCGAGGGTACGAGCAGTACTTC. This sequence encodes CAVQAGGNRGYEQYF.